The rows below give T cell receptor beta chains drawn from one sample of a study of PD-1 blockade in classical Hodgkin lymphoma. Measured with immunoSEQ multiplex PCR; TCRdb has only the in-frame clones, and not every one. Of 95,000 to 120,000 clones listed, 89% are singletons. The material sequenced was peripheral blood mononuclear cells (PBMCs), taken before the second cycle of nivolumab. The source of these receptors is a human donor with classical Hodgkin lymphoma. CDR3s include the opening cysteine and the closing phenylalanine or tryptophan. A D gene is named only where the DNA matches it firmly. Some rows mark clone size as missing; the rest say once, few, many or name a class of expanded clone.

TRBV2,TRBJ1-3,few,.,CASSLTEAAGNTIYF,TGTGCCAGCAGTCTGACGGAGGCCGCTGGAAACACCATATATTTT
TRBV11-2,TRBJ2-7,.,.,CASSLAQFLGQYF,TGTGCCAGCAGCTTAGCACAGTTCTTAGGGCAGTACTTC
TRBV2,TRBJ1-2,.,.,CASSVAPSVGYGYTF,TGTGCCAGCAGTGTCGCCCCATCAGTGGGCTATGGCTACACCTTC
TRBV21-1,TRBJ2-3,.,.,CASSKPGTSGLFTDTQYF,TGTGCCAGCAGCAAACCCGGGACTAGCGGGCTTTTTACAGATACGCAGTATTTT
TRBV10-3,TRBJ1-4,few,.,CAISESAGAEKLFF,TGTGCCATCAGTGAGTCGGCGGGAGCCGAAAAACTGTTTTTT
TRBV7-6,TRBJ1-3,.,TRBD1,CASSLGEEGDSASRNTIYF,TGTGCCAGCAGCTTAGGCGAGGAAGGGGACAGCGCATCAAGAAACACCATATATTTT
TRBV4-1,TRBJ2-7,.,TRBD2,CASSQENRDGGSEQYF,TGCGCCAGCAGCCAAGAAAACCGGGACGGGGGGTCCGAGCAGTACTTC
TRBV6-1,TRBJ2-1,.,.,CANHDPSYNEQFF,TGTGCCAATCATGACCCCTCCTACAATGAGCAGTTCTTC
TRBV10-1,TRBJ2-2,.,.,CASSEFGTATGELFF,TGCGCCAGCAGTGAGTTTGGTACCGCCACCGGGGAGCTGTTTTTT
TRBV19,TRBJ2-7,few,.,CASSITSLTPYEQYF,TGTGCCAGTAGTATAACTAGCCTCACACCGTACGAGCAGTACTTC
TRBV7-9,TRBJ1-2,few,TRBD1,CASSPGQGTDGYTF,TGTGCCAGCAGCCCGGGACAGGGAACGGACGGCTACACCTTC
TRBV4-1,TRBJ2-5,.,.,CASSRGLPQETQYF,TGCGCCAGCAGCCGGGGACTGCCACAAGAGACCCAGTACTTC
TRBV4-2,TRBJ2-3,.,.,CASSERSADTQYF,TGTGCCAGCAGCGAGCGGAGTGCAGATACGCAGTATTTT
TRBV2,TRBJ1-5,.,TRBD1,CASSKTGTGGDQPQHF,TGTGCCAGCAGTAAAACCGGGACAGGGGGCGATCAGCCCCAGCATTTT
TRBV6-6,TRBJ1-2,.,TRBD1,CASRPGQGFVGYTF,TGTGCCAGCAGACCGGGACAGGGGTTTGTGGGCTACACCTTC
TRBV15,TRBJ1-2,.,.,CATSKTEGYSGYTF,TGTGCCACCAGCAAGACTGAGGGGTATTCTGGCTACACCTTC
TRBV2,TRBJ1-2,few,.,CASSENRFYGYTF,TGTGCCAGCAGCGAGAACAGGTTCTATGGCTACACCTTC
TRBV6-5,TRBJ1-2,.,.,CASSYSNSFGYGYTF,TGTGCCAGCAGTTACTCGAACAGCTTCGGCTATGGCTACACCTTC
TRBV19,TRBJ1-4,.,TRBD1,CASSIRPLDRGRGKLFF,TGTGCCAGTAGTATCCGCCCCTTGGACAGGGGGCGGGGAAAACTGTTTTTT
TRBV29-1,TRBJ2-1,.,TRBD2,CSVEPTSGRAGYEQFF,TGCAGCGTTGAGCCGACTAGCGGGAGGGCCGGGTATGAGCAGTTCTTC
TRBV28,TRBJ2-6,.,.,CATSHPVGHQSSGANVLTF,TGTGCAACTTCTCACCCGGTGGGACACCAATCATCTGGGGCCAACGTCCTGACTTTC
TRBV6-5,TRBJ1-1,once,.,CASSYQGTAEAFF,TGTGCCAGCAGTTATCAGGGAACCGCTGAAGCTTTCTTT
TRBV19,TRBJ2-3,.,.,CASSIAGADTQYF,TGTGCCAGTAGTATAGCGGGGGCAGATACGCAGTATTTT
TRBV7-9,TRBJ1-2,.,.,CASSYLGNPTYGYTF,TGTGCCAGCAGCTACCTAGGAAATCCCACCTATGGCTACACCTTC
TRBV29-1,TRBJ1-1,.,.,CSAGPYTEAFF,TGCAGCGCTGGGCCCTACACTGAAGCTTTCTTT
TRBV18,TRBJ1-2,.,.,CASSPSGSTGYGYTF,TGTGCCAGCTCACCATCGGGGAGCACAGGCTATGGCTACACCTTC
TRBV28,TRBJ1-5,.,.,CASSLWGKNQPQHF,TGTGCCAGCAGTTTATGGGGGAAAAATCAGCCCCAGCATTTT
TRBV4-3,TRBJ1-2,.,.,CASSQVTGSSNYGYTF,TGCGCCAGCAGCCAAGTAACAGGTTCCTCTAACTATGGCTACACCTTC
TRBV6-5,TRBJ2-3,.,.,CASSYSVFADTQYF,TGTGCCAGCAGTTACTCCGTTTTTGCCGATACGCAGTATTTT
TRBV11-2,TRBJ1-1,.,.,CASSLARPNTEAFF,TGTGCCAGCAGCTTAGCTCGGCCAAACACTGAAGCTTTCTTT
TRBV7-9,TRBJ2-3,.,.,CASSLGVGFSTDTQYF,TGTGCCAGCAGCTTAGGTGTGGGTTTCAGCACAGATACGCAGTATTTT
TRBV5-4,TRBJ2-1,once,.,CASSRWGQGSEQFF,TGTGCCAGCTCTCGGTGGGGCCAAGGGAGTGAGCAGTTCTTC
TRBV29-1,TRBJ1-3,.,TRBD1,CSVAGTGQRNTIYF,TGCAGCGTAGCCGGGACAGGGCAGAGAAACACCATATATTTT
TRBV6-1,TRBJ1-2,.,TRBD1,CASSRGQGRTGYTF,TGTGCCAGCAGCCGGGGACAGGGGCGAACTGGCTACACCTTC
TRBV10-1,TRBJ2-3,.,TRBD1,CASRADRAYTDTQYF,TGCGCCAGCAGGGCTGACAGGGCTTACACAGATACGCAGTATTTT
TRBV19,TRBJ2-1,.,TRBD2,CASSISGGGLDYNEQFF,TGTGCCAGTAGTATATCGGGGGGAGGGCTCGACTACAATGAGCAGTTCTTC
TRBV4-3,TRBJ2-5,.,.,CASTQLQGYF,TGCGCCAGCACCCAGCTACAGGGATACTTC
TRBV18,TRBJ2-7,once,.,CASSPGTEQYF,TGTGCCAGCTCACCTGGGACCGAGCAGTACTTC
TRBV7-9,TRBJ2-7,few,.,CASSPGERVVREQYF,TGTGCCAGCAGCCCAGGGGAGCGGGTGGTAAGGGAGCAGTACTTC
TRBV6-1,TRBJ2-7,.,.,CASSEWDTYEQYF,TGTGCCAGCAGTGAATGGGATACCTACGAGCAGTACTTC
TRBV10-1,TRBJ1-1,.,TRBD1,CASSRDSSNTEAFF,TGCGCCAGCTCTAGGGACAGCTCGAACACTGAAGCTTTCTTT
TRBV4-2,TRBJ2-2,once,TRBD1,CASSQSSTGLNTGELFF,TGTGCCAGCAGCCAATCCTCGACAGGGTTGAACACCGGGGAGCTGTTTTTT
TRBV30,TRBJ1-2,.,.,CAWTWMGGAYGYTF,TGTGCCTGGACGTGGATGGGAGGGGCGTATGGCTACACCTTC
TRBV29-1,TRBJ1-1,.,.,CSVEDRPEAFF,TGCAGCGTTGAAGACCGACCTGAAGCTTTCTTT
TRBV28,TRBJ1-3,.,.,CASSPTRNTIYF,TGTGCCAGCAGCCCCACAAGGAACACCATATATTTT
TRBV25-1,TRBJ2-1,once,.,CATSAPGYNEQFF,TGTGCCACGAGCGCTCCAGGATACAATGAGCAGTTCTTC
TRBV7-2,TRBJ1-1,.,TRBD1,CASSFGTGSTEAFF,TGTGCCAGCAGCTTCGGGACAGGTTCGACTGAAGCTTTCTTT
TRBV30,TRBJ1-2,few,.,CAWSATAYGYTF,TGTGCCTGGAGTGCTACAGCTTATGGCTACACCTTC
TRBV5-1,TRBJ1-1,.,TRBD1,CASSEGQGAVTEAFF,TGCGCCAGCAGCGAGGGACAGGGGGCGGTCACTGAAGCTTTCTTT
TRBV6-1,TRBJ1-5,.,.,CASSRISSNQPQHF,TGTGCCAGCAGTCGTATATCTAGCAATCAGCCCCAGCATTTT
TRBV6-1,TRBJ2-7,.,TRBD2,CASSEDRVQLAGGFTYEQYF,TGTGCCAGCAGTGAGGACAGGGTCCAACTAGCGGGAGGTTTCACCTACGAGCAGTACTTC
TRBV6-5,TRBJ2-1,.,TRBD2,CASSFLAGGAFF,TGTGCCAGCAGTTTTCTAGCGGGAGGGGCGTTCTTC
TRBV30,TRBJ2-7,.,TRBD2,CAWRSGSGLAGGPPRGEQYF,TGTGCCTGGAGGTCGGGTTCGGGACTAGCGGGAGGACCACCTAGGGGGGAGCAGTACTTC